Included here is one T cell receptor beta chain sequence, with context. No cognate antigen has been identified for it. Nothing much larger sits one base from this clone, and base qualities are not available. These data come from a study of blood T cell repertoires in COVID-19 (dated by TCRdb to about 2020). Regarding the study in general: Collaborator samples came from the United States, Italy and Spain and covered acute and convalescent phases of COVID-19. The repertoires were made available in a free public database intended to serve as a resource for research on the immune response to SARS-CoV-2. Nearly every sample came with metadata listing a de-identified subject ID, COVID-19 status, age in years and sex. Where available, HLA class I and class II types were obtained from metadata supplied by the sample provider rather than from assay-based typing. The prospective study material was composed of cDNA or gDNA derived from T cells, B-cell-depleted T cells, or PBMCs. The samples were drawn from the first 160 participants of the ongoing ImmuneRACE study and from 1,254 subjects provided by 6 global collaborators. Subjects who had been exposed to COVID-19, were actively infected with it, or had recovered from it provided the deeply sampled blood TCRbeta repertoires that made up the dataset.

Each collaborating institution followed its own protocols to collect whole blood in K2EDTA tubes. For TCRbeta analysis, collaborators shipped samples as frozen whole blood, isolated PBMCs, or DNA extracted from either of those sample types. Paper-wide results and their limitations: The quantity of clinical and demographic metadata differed by source and by participant and was supplied without curation.

TCRbeta CDR3 regions were amplified from genomic DNA by means of the immunoSEQ Assay, a bias-controlled multiplex PCR. The authors processed their data as follows. The number of nucleated cells in each sample was estimated by amplification of reference gene primers within the assay. To quantify the absolute abundance of each unique TCRbeta CDR3 rearrangement, sequence reads were collapsed and filtered. For each sample, productive Simpson clonality was calculated by taking the square root of Simpson's diversity index across productive rearrangements. As stored in TCRdb, this immuneACCESS dataset retains in-frame rearrangements with V and J assigned. A fraction of the clones does not appear; measured against another copy, unresolved V genes explain less than half of the discrepancy, and the remainder lacks a known reason. V and J calls and clone size are those listed in that table; D and trimming were worked out from the DNA. Counted in this sample were around 370,000 clones; about 90% of them appeared once. 6% to 7.5% of the sample rests with the top ten.

For CDR1 and CDR2, the germline V gene lists LGHNA and YNFKEQ. Reading from cysteine to phenylalanine, the CDR3 counts 16 amino acids. Only the CDR3 part of the read is kept: 48 bases, read in frame from the first base. Germline trimming: 0 bases from V, 6 bases from J; junction bases outside gene matches: 10. The sample was peripheral blood. This sequence uses TRBV4-2 and TRBJ1-2; the junction holds 7 bases that match TRBD1. This clonotype was sampled from a man aged 18 to 29 with active or convalescent COVID-19. The DNA sequence is given as TGTGCCAGCAGCCAAGAGGTCGGGACAGTGATGGATGGCTACACCTTC. Its amino acids are CASSQEVGTVMDGYTF.